These 16 T cell receptor beta chains originate from one sample sequenced in a study of cytomegalovirus exposure and HLA in healthy donors. Assay: immunoSEQ multiplex PCR; the TCRdb copy retains only in-frame clones and omits some. This table has roughly 70,000 clones, roughly 90% appearing once. Sequenced material: PBMCs. The receptors come from a young woman in good health and CMV-seropositive.

The sample holds many counts of this clone. The chain joins TRBV7-2 to TRBJ2-3; D might be TRBD2 (6 bases). CDR1 and CDR2 from the germline V gene are SGHTA and FQGNSA. The CDR3 has 15 amino acids. The germline V and J ends were trimmed by 1 base and 0 bases, with 8 bases remaining between them. The CDR3 DNA sequence: TGTGCCAGCAGCTTAGTAGCGGTAAGCACAGATACGCAGTATTTT. This sequence encodes CASSLVAVSTDTQYF.

This chain links TRBV6-1 with TRBJ2-4; D gene ambiguous. The CDR3 covers 15 residues. The germline gives CDR1 MNHNS, CDR2 SASEGT. Between the trimmed V and J ends, which lost 2 bases and 6 bases, there was a span of 14 bases. The DNA of the CDR3 is TGTGCCAGCAGTGAAATAAGCGTACAAGGAAACATTCAGTACTTC. Encoded protein: CASSEISVQGNIQYF.

This rearrangement joins TRBV21-1 to TRBJ1-2; no check of the table's D call, TRBD1, against the DNA was made. TRBV21-1 is noted as a pseudogene. The CDR3 is 18 residues long. The CDR3 here is CASSIRRLGQPFIYGYTF. The CDR3 DNA reads as TGTGCCAGCAGCATCAGGAGACTGGGACAGCCTTTTATTTATGGCTACACCTTC.

The J gene is TRBJ2-7, the V gene TRBV11-2, with D possibly TRBD2 on 6 matching bases. CDR3 length equals 13 residues. Germline CDR1 is SGHAT and CDR2 is FQNNGV. V lost 8 bases and J 2 bases, leaving 13 bases between the germline ends. CDR3 coding DNA: TGTGCCAGCGCGAGCGGGTACACCTACGAGCAGTACTTC. It is translated as CASASGYTYEQYF.

This chain joins TRBV2 and TRBJ2-1; TRBD2 matches 7 bases. The trim removed 4 bases at V and 9 bases at J, leaving 15 bases unmatched. CDR1 and CDR2 from the germline V gene are SNHLY and FYNNEI. The CDR3 runs to 16 residues. In nucleotides, the CDR3 is TGTGCCAGCAGTGGTGTCGCGGGAGTCGGAGAGAGTGAGCAGTTCTTC. This sequence encodes CASSGVAGVGESEQFF.

V is TRBV4-3 and J is TRBJ1-2; unclear D gene. The germline CDR1 and CDR2 sequences are LGHNA and YSLEER. The V gene lost 3 bases and the J gene lost 5 bases, with 16 bases spanning the gap. The CDR3 has 15 residues. The CDR3 reads CASSQTHTNSYGYTF. DNA for the CDR3: TGCGCCAGCAGCCAGACACACACCAATAGTTATGGCTACACCTTC.

The V and J genes are TRBV9 and TRBJ2-5; no reliable D call. With 0 bases removed from V and 1 base from J, the gap between germline ends came to 7 bases. Germline lookup yields CDR1 SGDLS and CDR2 YYNGEE. The CDR3 spans 14 residues. CDR3 residues: CASSVGGFQETQYF. In DNA form, the CDR3 reads TGTGCCAGCAGCGTAGGAGGATTCCAAGAGACCCAGTACTTC.

The chain carries TRBV20-1 and TRBJ2-7; D remains ambiguous. Germline loops: CDR1 DFQATT, CDR2 SNEGSKA (reference sequence). There are 11 residues in the CDR3. Trimming removed 3 bases from V and 3 bases from J, with 6 bases in between. As DNA, the CDR3 is TGCAGTGCTAGTTTCCTCTACGAGCAGTACTTC. This translates into CSASFLYEQYF.

Only a few counts were recorded for this clone. The chain joins TRBV10-3 to TRBJ1-2; TRBD1 matches 8 bases. The germline V gene has CDR1 ENHRY and CDR2 SYGVKD. V dropped 4 bases and J dropped 2; count of bases not matched to a gene: 6. The CDR3 runs 15 residues. CDR3 protein: CAISGSGTGNYGYTF. The CDR3 coding sequence is TGTGCCATCAGTGGGTCCGGGACAGGAAACTATGGCTACACCTTC.

V is TRBV4-2 and J is TRBJ2-2; TRBD2 aligns across 9 bases. The CDR3 loop spans 20 amino acids. Trimming cost V 0 bases and J 3 bases; bases outside gene matches: 14. Germline V gene lookup returns CDR1 LGHNA and CDR2 YNFKEQ. CDR3 in amino acids: CASSQEDGYGLATHTGELFF. In DNA form, the CDR3 reads TGTGCCAGCAGCCAAGAAGATGGTTACGGACTAGCGACACACACCGGGGAGCTGTTTTTT.

This clone was observed a handful of times. CDR3 region: CASSEFRPSGNQQYF. The CDR3 DNA is TGCGCCAGCAGTGAGTTTAGGCCTAGCGGAAATCAGCAGTACTTC. This sequence joins TRBV10-2 and TRBJ2-7; 7 bases are a match to TRBD2. Germline V gene data show CDR1 as WSHSY and CDR2 as SAAADI. The length of the CDR3 is 15 residues. Losses at the gene ends were 1 base for V and 8 bases for J; bases not matched to a gene: 11.

CDR3 in amino acids: CASSSVAGESYEQYF. CDR3 sequence (DNA): TGTGCCAGCAGTTCGGTGGCAGGGGAATCCTACGAGCAGTACTTC. The chain is built from TRBV27 and TRBJ2-7; possibly TRBD1 for D (6 bases). The CDR3 length is 15 residues. Trimming stripped 4 bases from V and 1 base from J, with 14 bases between. Per germline, CDR1 MNHEY and CDR2 SMNVEV (reference sequence).

V and J are TRBV10-1 and TRBJ2-2, with TRBD2 matching over 11 bases. The CDR3 totals 14 residues. From germline, CDR1 is WNHNN and CDR2 SYGVQD (reference sequence). With 11 bases clipped from V and 4 bases from J, the junction kept 6 bases outside the gene matches. The DNA of the CDR3 is TGCGCCTCCGGGACTAGCGGAGGCACCGGGGAGCTGTTTTTT. This translates into CASGTSGGTGELFF.

V is TRBV15 and J is TRBJ2-1, with D maybe TRBD2 (6 bases). Trimming left V 1 base short and J 10 bases short, with 17 bases between. The length of the CDR3 is 15 residues. Per germline, CDR1 LNHNV and CDR2 YYDKDF (reference sequence). CDR3 region: CATSRGRDSKWEQFF. CDR3 in DNA: TGTGCCACCAGCAGAGGGCGGGACTCCAAGTGGGAGCAGTTCTTC.

This clone has only a few counts. The chain has TRBV10-2 and TRBJ2-7, with D perhaps TRBD1 (5 bases). The CDR3 totals 13 residues. Trimming cost V 4 bases and J 3 bases, with 10 bases left between them. Germline V lookup: CDR1 WSHSY, CDR2 SAAADI. CDR3 DNA: TGCGCCAGCAGTGCGGACAAGCACTACGAGCAGTACTTC. Residues: CASSADKHYEQYF.

The CDR3 region has the DNA TGTGCCAGCAGGCGGGACTGGATGGGGGTTGAAGCTTTCTTT. Encoded protein: CASRRDWMGVEAFF. The chain combines TRBV6-5 with TRBJ1-1; a weak D match, TRBD1 (5 bases). This CDR3 is 14 amino acids long. Germline V lookup: CDR1 MNHEY, CDR2 SVGAGI. The V end was cut by 6 bases, the J end by 7 bases, with 18 bases between.